This T cell receptor (beta chain) derives from a study of T cells in Graves' hyperthyroidism and ophthalmopathy. Authors of the study amplified TCR beta CDR3 regions from RNA transcripts. The HTBI primer set drove a first-round RT-PCR of the TCR CDR3. A single record per CDR3 protein comes from TCRdb applying MiXCR to the multiplex PCR reads. This repertoire shows 600,000 to 900,000 distinct CDR3 sequences, roughly 17% found once; its top ten account for under 10%. This clonotype was counted ten times or more. The V end was cut by 4 bases, the J end by 6 bases, with 13 bases between. Germline V gene data show CDR1 as SQVTM and CDR2 as ANQGSEA. The CDR3 contains 12 residues.

The sample comprised blood. This clonotype originated in a man in his late teens or twenties with Graves' hyperthyroidism. This chain links TRBV29-1 with TRBJ2-7; no firm D call. The CDR3 DNA reads TGCAGCGTTGGATCGGTTTTTGGCGAGCAGTACTTC. It encodes CSVGSVFGEQYF.